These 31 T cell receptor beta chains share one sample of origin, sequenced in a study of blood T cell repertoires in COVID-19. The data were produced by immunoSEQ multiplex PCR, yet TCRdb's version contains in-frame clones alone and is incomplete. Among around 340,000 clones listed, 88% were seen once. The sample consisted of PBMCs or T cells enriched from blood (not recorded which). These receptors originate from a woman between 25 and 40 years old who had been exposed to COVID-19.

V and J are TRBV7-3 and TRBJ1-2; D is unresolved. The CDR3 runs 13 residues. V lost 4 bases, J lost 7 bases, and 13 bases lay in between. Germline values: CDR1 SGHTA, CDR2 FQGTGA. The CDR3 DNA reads TGTGCCAGCAGCTCGGAATACGGGAGTGGCTACACCTTC. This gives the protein CASSSEYGSGYTF.

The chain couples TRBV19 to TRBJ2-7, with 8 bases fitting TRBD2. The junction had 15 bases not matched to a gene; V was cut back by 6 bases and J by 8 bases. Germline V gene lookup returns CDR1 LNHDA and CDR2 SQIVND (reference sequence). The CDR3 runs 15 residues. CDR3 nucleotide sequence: TGTGCCAGTAGCCGCCGGGTAGCGGGAAAGGGCAAGCAGTACTTC. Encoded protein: CASSRRVAGKGKQYF.

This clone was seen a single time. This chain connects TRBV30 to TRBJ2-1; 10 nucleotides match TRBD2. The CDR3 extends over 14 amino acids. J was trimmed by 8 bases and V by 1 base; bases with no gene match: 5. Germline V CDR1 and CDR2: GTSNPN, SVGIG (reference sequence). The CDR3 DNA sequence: TGTGCCTGGAGTGAGTTAGCGGGAGGCGATGAGCAGTTCTTC. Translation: CAWSELAGGDEQFF.

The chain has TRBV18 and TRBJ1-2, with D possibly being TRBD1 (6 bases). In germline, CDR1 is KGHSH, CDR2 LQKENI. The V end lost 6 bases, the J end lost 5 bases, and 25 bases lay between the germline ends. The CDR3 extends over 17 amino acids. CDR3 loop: CASSLLENRDLLYGYTF. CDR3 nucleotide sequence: TGTGCCAGCTCCCTACTCGAGAACAGGGATTTATTATATGGCTACACCTTC.

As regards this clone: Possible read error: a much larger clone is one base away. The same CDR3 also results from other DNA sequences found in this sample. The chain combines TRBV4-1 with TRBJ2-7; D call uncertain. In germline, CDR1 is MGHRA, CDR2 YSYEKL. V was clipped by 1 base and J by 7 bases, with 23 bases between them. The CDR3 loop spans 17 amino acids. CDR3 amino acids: CASSQAALIRSGYEQYF. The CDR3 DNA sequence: TGCGCCAGCAGCCAAGCCGCCCTCATCCGGTCAGGCTATGAGCAGTACTTC.

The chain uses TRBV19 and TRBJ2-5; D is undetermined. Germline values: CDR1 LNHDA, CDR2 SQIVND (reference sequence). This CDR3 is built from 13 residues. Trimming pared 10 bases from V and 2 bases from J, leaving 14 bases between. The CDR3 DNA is TGTGCCACCCAACCCCCCCTACAAGAGACCCAGTACTTC. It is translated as CATQPPLQETQYF.

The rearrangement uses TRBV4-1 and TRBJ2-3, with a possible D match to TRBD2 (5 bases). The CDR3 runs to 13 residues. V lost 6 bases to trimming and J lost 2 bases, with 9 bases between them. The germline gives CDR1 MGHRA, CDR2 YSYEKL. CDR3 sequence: CASSAGLTDTQYF. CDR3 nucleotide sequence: TGCGCCAGCAGTGCTGGACTCACAGATACGCAGTATTTT.

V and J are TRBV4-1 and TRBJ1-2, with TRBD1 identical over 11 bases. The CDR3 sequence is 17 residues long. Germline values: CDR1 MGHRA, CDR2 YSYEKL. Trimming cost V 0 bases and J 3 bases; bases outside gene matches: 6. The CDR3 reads CASSQEDRGPPDYGYTF. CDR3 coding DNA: TGCGCCAGCAGCCAAGAGGACAGGGGGCCTCCCGACTATGGCTACACCTTC.

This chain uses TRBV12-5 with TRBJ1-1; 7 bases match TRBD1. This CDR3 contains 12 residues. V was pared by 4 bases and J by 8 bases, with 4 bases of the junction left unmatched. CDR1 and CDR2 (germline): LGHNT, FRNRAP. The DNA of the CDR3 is TGTGCTAGTGGTTCGGAGACAGGGGAAGCTTTCTTT. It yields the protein CASGSETGEAFF.

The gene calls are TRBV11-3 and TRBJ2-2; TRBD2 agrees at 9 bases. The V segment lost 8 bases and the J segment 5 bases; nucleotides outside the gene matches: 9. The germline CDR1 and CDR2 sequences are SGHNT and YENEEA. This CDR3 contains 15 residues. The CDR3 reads CASGTAGGQTGELFF. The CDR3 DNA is TGTGCCAGCGGTACGGCGGGAGGGCAAACCGGGGAGCTGTTTTTT. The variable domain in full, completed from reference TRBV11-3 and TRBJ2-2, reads EAGVVQSPRYKIIEKKQPVAFWCNPISGHNTLYWYLQNLGQGPELLIRYENEEAVDDSQLPKDRFSAERLKGVDSTLKIQPAELGDSAVYLCASGTAGGQTGELFFGEGSRLTVL.

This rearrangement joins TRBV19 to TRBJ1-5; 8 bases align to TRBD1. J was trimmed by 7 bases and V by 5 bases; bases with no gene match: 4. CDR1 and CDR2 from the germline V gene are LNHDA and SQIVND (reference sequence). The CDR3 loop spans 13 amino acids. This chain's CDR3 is CASSPRGLQPQHF. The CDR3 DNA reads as TGTGCCAGTAGTCCCAGGGGGCTGCAGCCCCAGCATTTT.

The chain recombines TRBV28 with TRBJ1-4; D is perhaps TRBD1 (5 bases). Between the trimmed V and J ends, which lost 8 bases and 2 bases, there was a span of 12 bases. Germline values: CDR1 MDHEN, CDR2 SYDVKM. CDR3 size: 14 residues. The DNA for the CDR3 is TGTGCCAGCCAAGTCGGGGGTACTAATGAAAAACTGTTTTTT. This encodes CASQVGGTNEKLFF.

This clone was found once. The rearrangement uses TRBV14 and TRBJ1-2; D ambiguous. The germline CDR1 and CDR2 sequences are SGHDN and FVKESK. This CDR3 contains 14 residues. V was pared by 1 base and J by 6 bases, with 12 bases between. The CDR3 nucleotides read TGTGCCAGCAGCCAAGCGTGGGGAGGTGATGGCTACACCTTC. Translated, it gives CASSQAWGGDGYTF.

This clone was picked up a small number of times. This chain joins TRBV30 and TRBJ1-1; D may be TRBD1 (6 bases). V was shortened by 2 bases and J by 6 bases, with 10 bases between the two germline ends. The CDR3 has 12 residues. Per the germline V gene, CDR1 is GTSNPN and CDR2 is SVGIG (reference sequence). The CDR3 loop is CAWSPRGPEAFF. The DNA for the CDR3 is TGTGCCTGGAGTCCCAGGGGCCCTGAAGCTTTCTTT.

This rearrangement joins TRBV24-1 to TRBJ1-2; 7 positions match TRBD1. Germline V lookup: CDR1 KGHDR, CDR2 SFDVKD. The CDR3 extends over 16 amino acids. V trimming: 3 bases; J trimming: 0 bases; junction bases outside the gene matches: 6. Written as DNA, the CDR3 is TGTGCCACCAGTGATGGGCGGACAGGAACTAACTATGGCTACACCTTC. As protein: CATSDGRTGTNYGYTF.

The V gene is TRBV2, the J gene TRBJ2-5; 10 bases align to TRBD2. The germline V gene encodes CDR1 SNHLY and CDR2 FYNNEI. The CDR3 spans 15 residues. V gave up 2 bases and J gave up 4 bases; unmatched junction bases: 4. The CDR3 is CASSELAGGGETQYF. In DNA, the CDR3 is TGTGCCAGCAGTGAATTAGCGGGAGGTGGAGAGACCCAGTACTTC.

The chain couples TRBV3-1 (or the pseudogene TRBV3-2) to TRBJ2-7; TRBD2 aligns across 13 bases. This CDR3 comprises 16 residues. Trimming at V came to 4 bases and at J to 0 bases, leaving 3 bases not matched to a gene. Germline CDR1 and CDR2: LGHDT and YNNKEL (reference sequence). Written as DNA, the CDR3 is TGTGCCAGCAGCCTCGGACTAGCGGGGGTCTCCTACGAGCAGTACTTC. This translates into CASSLGLAGVSYEQYF.

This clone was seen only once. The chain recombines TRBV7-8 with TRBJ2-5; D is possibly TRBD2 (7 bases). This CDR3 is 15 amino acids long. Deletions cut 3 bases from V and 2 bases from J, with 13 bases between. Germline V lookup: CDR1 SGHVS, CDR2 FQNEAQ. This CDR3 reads CASSFRRGPQETQYF. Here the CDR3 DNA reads TGTGCCAGCAGCTTTCGGCGGGGGCCTCAAGAGACCCAGTACTTC.

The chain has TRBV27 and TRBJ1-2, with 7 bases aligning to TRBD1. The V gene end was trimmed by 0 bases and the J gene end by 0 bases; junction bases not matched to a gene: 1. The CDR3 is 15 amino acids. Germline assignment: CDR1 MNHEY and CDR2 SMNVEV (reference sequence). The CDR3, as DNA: TGTGCCAGCAGTTTATCCAGGGGGGCTAACTATGGCTACACCTTC. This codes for CASSLSRGANYGYTF.

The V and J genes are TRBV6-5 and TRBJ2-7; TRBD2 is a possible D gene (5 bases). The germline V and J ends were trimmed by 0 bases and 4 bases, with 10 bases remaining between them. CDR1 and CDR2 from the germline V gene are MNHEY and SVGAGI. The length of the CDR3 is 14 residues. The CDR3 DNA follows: TGTGCCAGCAGTTACTCTAAGGACTTATACGAGCAGTACTTC. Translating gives CASSYSKDLYEQYF.

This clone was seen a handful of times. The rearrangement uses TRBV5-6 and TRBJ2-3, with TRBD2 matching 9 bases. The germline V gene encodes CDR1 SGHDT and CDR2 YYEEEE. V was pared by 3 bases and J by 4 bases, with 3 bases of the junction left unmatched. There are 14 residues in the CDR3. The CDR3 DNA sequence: TGTGCCAGCAGCTCTTCTAGCGGGGCAGATACGCAGTATTTT. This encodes CASSSSSGADTQYF. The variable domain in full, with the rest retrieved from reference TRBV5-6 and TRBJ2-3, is DAGVTQSPTHLIKTRGQQVTLRCSPKSGHDTVSWYQQALGQGPQFIFQYYEEEERQRGNFPDRFSGHQFPNYSSELNVNALLLGDSALYLCASSSSSGADTQYFGPGTRLTVL.

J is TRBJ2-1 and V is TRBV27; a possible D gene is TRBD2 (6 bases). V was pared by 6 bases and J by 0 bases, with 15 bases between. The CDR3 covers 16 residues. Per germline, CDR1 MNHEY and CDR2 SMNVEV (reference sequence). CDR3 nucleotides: TGTGCCAGCAGGGCTCCGGGACTGTACTCCTACAATGAGCAGTTCTTC. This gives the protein CASRAPGLYSYNEQFF.

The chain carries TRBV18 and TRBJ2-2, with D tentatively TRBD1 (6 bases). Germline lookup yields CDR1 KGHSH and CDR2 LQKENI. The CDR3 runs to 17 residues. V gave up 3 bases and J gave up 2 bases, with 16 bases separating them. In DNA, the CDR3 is TGTGCCAGCTCACCGAACCAGGGGACCTCTAACACCGGGGAGCTGTTTTTT. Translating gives CASSPNQGTSNTGELFF.

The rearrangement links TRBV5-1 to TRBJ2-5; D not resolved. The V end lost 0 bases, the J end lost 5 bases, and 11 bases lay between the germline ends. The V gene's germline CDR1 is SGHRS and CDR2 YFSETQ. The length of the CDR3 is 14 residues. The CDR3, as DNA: TGCGCCAGCAGCTTGGTATCCAGCGAGGAGACCCAGTACTTC. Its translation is CASSLVSSEETQYF.

Written as DNA, the CDR3 is TGTGCCAGCAGTTTATCGATTCTAGCGGGAGTCTCCTACGAGCAGTACTTC. Translation: CASSLSILAGVSYEQYF. The chain is built from TRBV27 and TRBJ2-7; 10 bases fit TRBD2. The V and J ends lost 0 bases and 0 bases, in that order; junction bases with no gene match: 5. CDR1 is MNHEY, CDR2 SMNVEV, per germline (reference sequence). CDR3 length: 17 amino acids.

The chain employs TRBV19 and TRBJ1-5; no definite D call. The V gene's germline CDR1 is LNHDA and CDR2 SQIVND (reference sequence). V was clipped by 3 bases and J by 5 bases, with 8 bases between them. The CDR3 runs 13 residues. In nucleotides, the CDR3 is TGTGCCAGTAGTATTCGAACGGATCAGCCCCAGCATTTT. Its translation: CASSIRTDQPQHF.

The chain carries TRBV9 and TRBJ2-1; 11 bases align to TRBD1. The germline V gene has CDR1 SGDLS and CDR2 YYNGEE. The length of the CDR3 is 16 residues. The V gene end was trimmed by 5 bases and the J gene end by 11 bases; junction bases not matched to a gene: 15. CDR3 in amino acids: CASSALGQGALGQQFF. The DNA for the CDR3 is TGTGCCAGCAGTGCCCTTGGACAGGGGGCATTAGGGCAGCAGTTCTTC.

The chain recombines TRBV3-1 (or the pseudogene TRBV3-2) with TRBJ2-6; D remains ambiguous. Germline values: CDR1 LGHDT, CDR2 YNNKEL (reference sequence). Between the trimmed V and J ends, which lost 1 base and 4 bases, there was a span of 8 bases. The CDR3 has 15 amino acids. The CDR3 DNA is TGTGCCAGCAGCCAAGGTAGCTACGGGGCCAACGTCCTGACTTTC. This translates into CASSQGSYGANVLTF.

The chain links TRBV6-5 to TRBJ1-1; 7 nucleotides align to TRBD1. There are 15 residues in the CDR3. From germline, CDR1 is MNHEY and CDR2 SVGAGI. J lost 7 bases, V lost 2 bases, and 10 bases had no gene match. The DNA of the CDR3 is TGTGCCAGCAGTTACGAGATTCAGGGGGTCGATGAAGCTTTCTTT. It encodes CASSYEIQGVDEAFF.

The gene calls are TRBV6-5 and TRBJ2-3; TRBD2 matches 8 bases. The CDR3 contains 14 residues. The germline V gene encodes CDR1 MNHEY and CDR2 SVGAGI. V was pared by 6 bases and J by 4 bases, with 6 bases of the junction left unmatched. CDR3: CASRLAGPSDTQYF. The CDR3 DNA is TGTGCCAGCAGGTTAGCGGGACCGTCAGATACGCAGTATTTT.

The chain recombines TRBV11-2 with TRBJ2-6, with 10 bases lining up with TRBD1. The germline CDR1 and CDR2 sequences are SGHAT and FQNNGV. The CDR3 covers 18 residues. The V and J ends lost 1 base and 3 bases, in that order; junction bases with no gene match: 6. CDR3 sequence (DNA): TGTGCCAGCAGCTTAGGGGGGGACAGGGGACGTGGGGCCAACGTCCTGACTTTC. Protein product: CASSLGGDRGRGANVLTF.